The clone carrying this T cell receptor (beta chain) was recorded only once. The sample belongs to a study of blood T cell repertoires in COVID-19. Study-wide background: From T cells, B-cell-depleted T cells, or PBMCs came the material, which was cDNA or gDNA.

Authors' data handling: The authors estimated nucleated cell counts from reference gene primer amplification. Only in-frame clones appear in the TCRdb table, and some are missing; sequencing was by immunoSEQ multiplex PCR. The V and J calls and clone size are taken from that table; D and trimming were inferred from the DNA. The sample holds 250,000 to 300,000 clones, about 93% seen once. Across under 25 US areas, participants ranged in age from roughly 18 to 95 years. Cohort 3 donors were reported recovered after two negative PCRs, clearance, or symptom resolution. Looked up from germline, CDR1 is SGHTA and CDR2 is FQGNSA. This CDR3 is 13 amino acids long. V lost 2 bases and J 7 bases, leaving 12 bases between the germline ends.

The chain joins TRBV7-2 to TRBJ2-7, with D uncertain. Sequencing used PBMCs or T cells enriched from blood (not recorded which). This TCR was recovered from a woman under 40 who had recovered from COVID-19. The CDR3 nucleotides are TGTGCCAGCAGCTTAAGTACCCAGTGGGAGCAGTACTTC. Protein: CASSLSTQWEQYF. Based on the CDR3 plus reference TRBV7-2 and TRBJ2-7, the full variable domain is GAGVSQSPSNKVTEKGKDVELRCDPISGHTALYWYRQSLGQGLEFLIYFQGNSAPDKSGLPSDRFSAERTGGSVSTLTIQRTQQEDSAVYLCASSLSTQWEQYFGPGTRLTVT.